Each of the 4 T cell receptor beta chains below was sequenced from the same sample in a study of blood T cell repertoires in COVID-19. Generated by immunoSEQ multiplex PCR, the TCRdb table keeps only in-frame clones and is missing some. The data hold 250,000 to 300,000 clones, with roughly 83% observed a single time. The source material was peripheral blood. The receptors were gathered from a man between 60 and 75 years old who had recovered from COVID-19.

This sequence joins TRBV14 and TRBJ2-1; D is uncertain. V lost 2 bases, J lost 5 bases, and 10 bases lay in between. The germline CDR1 and CDR2 sequences are SGHDN and FVKESK. This CDR3 region has 14 residues. The CDR3 loop reads CASSQSYPHNEQFF. Here the CDR3 DNA reads TGTGCCAGCAGCCAAAGCTATCCCCACAATGAGCAGTTCTTC.

The chain uses TRBV2 and TRBJ2-7, with TRBD2 matching over 7 bases. The V gene end was trimmed by 9 bases and the J gene end by 2 bases; junction bases not matched to a gene: 10. CDR1 and CDR2 from the germline V gene are SNHLY and FYNNEI. This CDR3 is built from 14 residues. The CDR3 nucleotides read TGTGCCAGTAAAATGGGCGGGGGAACCTACGAGCAGTACTTC. Protein product: CASKMGGGTYEQYF.

V usage is TRBV19 and J usage is TRBJ2-1; 7 bases map to TRBD1. This CDR3 is built from 17 residues. V dropped 6 bases and J dropped 8; count of bases not matched to a gene: 19. Germline V gene data show CDR1 as LNHDA and CDR2 as SQIVND (reference sequence). In DNA form, the CDR3 reads TGTGCCAGTAGGAAGAACAGGGGATCGGCTATCGGGGATGAGCAGTTCTTC. Translated: CASRKNRGSAIGDEQFF.

V gene TRBV19 combines with J gene TRBJ2-1; TRBD2 matches 10 bases. V lost 4 bases to trimming and J lost 0 bases; unmatched junction nucleotides: 6. From germline, CDR1 is LNHDA and CDR2 SQIVND (reference sequence). CDR3 size: 17 residues. CDR3 nucleotides: TGTGCCAGTAGTAAGCTAGCGGGGGCACGCTCCTACAATGAGCAGTTCTTC. This gives the protein CASSKLAGARSYNEQFF.